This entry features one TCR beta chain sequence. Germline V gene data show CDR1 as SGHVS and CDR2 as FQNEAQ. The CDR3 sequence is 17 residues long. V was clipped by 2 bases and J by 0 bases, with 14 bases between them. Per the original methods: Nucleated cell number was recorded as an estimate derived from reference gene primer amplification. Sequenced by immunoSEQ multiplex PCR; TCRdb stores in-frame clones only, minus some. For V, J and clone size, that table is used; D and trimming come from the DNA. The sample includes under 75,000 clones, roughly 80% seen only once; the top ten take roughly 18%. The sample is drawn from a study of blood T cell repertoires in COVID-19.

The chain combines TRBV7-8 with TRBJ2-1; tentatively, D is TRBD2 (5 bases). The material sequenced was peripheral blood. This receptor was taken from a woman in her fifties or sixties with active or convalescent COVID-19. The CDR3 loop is CASSLYPGLNSYNEQFF. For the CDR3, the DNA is TGTGCCAGCAGCTTATACCCGGGATTGAACTCCTACAATGAGCAGTTCTTC.